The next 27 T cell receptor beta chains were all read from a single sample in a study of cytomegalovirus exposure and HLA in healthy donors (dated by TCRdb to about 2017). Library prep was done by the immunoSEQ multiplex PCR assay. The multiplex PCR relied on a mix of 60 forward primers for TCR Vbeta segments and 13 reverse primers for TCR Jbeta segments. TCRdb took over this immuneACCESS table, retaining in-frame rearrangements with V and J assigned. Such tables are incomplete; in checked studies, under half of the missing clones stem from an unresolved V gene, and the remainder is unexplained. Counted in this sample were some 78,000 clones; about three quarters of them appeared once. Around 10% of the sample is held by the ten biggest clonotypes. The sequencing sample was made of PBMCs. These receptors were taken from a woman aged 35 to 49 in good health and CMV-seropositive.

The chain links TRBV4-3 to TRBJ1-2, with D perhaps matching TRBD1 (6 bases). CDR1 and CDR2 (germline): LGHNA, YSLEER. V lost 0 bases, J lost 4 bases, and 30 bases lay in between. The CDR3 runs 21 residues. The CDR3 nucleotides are TGCGCCAGCAGCCAAGATGTGGTTAGTGTAACAGGGTGGGGCGGCGGCTATGGCTACACCTTC. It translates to CASSQDVVSVTGWGGGYGYTF.

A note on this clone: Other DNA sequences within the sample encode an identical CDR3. The CDR3 reads CASSQDTGRETQYF. CDR3 coding DNA: TGCGCCAGCAGCCAAGATACAGGGCGGGAGACCCAGTACTTC. The chain couples TRBV4-3 to TRBJ2-5, with D possibly being TRBD1 (6 bases). Germline CDR1 is LGHNA and CDR2 is YSLEER. The CDR3 contains 14 residues. V lost 0 bases to trimming and J lost 5 bases, with 10 bases between them.

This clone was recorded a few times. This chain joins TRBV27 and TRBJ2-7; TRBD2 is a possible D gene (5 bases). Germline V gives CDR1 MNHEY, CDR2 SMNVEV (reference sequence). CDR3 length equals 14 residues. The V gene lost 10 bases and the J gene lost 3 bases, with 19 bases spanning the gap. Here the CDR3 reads CATRQWSSNYEQYF. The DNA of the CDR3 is TGTGCCACCCGCCAGTGGTCTAGCAACTACGAGCAGTACTTC.

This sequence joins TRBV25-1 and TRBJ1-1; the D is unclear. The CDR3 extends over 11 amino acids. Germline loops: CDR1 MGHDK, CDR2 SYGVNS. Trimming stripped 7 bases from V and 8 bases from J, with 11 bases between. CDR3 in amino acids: CASIGGLEAFF. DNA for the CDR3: TGTGCCAGCATTGGAGGGCTCGAAGCTTTCTTT.

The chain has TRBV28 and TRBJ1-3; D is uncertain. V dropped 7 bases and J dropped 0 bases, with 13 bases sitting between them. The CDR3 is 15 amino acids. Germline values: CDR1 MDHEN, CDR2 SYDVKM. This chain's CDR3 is CASKAETHSGNTIYF. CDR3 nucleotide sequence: TGTGCCAGCAAGGCAGAGACACACTCTGGAAACACCATATATTTT. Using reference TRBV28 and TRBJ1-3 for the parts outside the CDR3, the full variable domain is DVKVTQSSRYLVKRTGEKVFLECVQDMDHENMFWYRQDPGLGLRLIYFSYDVKMKEKGDIPEGYSVSREKKERFSLILESASTNQTSMYLCASKAETHSGNTIYFGEGSWLTVV.

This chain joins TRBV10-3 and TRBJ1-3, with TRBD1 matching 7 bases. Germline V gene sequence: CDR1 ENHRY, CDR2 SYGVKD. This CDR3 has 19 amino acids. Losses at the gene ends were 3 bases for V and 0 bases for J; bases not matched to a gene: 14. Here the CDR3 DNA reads TGTGCCATCAGTGATACTCGGGCTTTATCAGGGGGCTCTGGAAACACCATATATTTT. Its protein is CAISDTRALSGGSGNTIYF.

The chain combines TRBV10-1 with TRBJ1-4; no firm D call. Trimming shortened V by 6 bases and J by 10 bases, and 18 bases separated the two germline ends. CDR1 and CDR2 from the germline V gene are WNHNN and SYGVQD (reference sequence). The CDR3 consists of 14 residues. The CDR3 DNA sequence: TGCGCCAGCAGCCCCGGGGATACCTTAGGAAAACTGTTTTTT. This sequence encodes CASSPGDTLGKLFF.

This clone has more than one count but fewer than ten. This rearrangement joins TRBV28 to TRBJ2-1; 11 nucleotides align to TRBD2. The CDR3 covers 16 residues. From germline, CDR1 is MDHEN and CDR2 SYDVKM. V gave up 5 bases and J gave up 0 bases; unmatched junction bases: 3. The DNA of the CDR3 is TGTGCCAGCAGTAAACTAGCGGGGGCCTCCTACAATGAGCAGTTCTTC. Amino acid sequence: CASSKLAGASYNEQFF. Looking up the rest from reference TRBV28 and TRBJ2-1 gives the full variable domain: DVKVTQSSRYLVKRTGEKVFLECVQDMDHENMFWYRQDPGLGLRLIYFSYDVKMKEKGDIPEGYSVSREKKERFSLILESASTNQTSMYLCASSKLAGASYNEQFFGPGTRLTVL.

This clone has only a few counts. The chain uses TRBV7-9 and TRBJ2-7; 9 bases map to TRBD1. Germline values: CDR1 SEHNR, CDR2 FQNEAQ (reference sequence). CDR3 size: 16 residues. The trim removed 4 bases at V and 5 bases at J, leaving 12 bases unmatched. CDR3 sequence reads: CASSSYGTGINDEQYF. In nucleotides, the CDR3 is TGTGCCAGCAGCTCGTACGGGACAGGGATCAACGACGAGCAGTACTTC. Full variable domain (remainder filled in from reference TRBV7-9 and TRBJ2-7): DTGVSQNPRHKITKRGQNVTFRCDPISEHNRLYWYRQTLGQGPEFLTYFQNEAQLEKSRLLSDRFSAERPKGSFSTLEIQRTEQGDSAMYLCASSSYGTGINDEQYFGPGTRLTVT.

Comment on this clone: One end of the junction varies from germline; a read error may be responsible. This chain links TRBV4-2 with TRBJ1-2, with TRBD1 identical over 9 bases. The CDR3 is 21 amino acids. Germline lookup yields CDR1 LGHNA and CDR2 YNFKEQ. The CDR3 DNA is TGTGCCAGCAGCCAGTACCCCGGACAGGGGCCGTGGGATACGAATAACTATGGCTACCCCTTC. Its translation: CASSQYPGQGPWDTNNYGYPF.

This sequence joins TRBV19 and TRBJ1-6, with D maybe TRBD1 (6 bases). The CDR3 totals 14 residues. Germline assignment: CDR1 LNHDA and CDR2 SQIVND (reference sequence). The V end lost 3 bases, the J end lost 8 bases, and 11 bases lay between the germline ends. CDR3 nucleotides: TGTGCCAGTAGTATTACAGGGCAGGATTCACCCCTCCACTTT. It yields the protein CASSITGQDSPLHF.

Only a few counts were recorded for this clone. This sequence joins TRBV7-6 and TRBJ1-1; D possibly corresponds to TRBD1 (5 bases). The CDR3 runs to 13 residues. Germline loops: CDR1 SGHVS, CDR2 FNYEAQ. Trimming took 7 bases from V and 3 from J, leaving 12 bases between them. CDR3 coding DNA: TGTGCCAGCACCCTCGCAGGGTACACTGAAGCTTTCTTT. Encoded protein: CASTLAGYTEAFF. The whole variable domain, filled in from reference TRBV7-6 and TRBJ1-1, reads GAGVSQSPRYKVTKRGQDVALRCDPISGHVSLYWYRQALGQGPEFLTYFNYEAQQDKSGLPNDRFSAERPEGSISTLTIQRTEQRDSAMYRCASTLAGYTEAFFGQGTRLTVV.

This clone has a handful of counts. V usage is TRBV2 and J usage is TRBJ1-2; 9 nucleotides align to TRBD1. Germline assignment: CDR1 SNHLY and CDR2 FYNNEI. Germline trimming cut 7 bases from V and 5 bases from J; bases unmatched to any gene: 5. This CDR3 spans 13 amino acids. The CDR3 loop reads CASTGTGIYGYTF. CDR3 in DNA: TGTGCCAGCACCGGGACAGGGATATATGGCTACACCTTC. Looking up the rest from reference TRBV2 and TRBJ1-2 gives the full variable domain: EPEVTQTPSHQVTQMGQEVILRCVPISNHLYFYWYRQILGQKVEFLVSFYNNEISEKSEIFDDQFSVERPDGSNFTLKIRSTKLEDSAMYFCASTGTGIYGYTFGSGTRLTVV.

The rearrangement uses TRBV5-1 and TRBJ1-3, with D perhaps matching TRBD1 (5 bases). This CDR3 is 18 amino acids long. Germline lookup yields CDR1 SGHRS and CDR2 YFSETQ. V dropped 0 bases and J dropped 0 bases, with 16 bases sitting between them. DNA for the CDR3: TGCGCCAGCAGCTTGGGCTACCTAGGGGCATTCTCTGGAAACACCATATATTTT. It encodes CASSLGYLGAFSGNTIYF.

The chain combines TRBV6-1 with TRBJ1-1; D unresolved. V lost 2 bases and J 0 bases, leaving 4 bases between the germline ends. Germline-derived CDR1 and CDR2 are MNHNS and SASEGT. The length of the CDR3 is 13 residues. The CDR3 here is CASSELVNTEAFF. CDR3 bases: TGTGCCAGCAGTGAACTCGTGAACACTGAAGCTTTCTTT.

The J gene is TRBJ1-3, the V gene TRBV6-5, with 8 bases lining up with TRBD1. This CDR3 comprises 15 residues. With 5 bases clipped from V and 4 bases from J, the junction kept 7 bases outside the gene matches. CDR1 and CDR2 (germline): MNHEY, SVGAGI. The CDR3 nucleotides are TGTGCCAGCAGTCGACAGGGGAATTTGGGAAACACCATATATTTT. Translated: CASSRQGNLGNTIYF.

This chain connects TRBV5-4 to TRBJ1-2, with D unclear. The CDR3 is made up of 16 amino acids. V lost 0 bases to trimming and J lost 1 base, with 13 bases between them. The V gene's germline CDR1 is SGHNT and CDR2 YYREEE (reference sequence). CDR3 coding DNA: TGTGCCAGCAGCTTGGCCCCTACGGGAGTTAACTATGGCTACACCTTC. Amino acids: CASSLAPTGVNYGYTF.

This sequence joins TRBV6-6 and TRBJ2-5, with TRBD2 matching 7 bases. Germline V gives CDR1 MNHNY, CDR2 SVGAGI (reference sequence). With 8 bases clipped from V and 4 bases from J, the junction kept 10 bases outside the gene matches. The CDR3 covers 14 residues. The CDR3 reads CASSGGGRGETQYF. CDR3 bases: TGTGCCAGCTCGGGCGGAGGGAGGGGAGAGACCCAGTACTTC.

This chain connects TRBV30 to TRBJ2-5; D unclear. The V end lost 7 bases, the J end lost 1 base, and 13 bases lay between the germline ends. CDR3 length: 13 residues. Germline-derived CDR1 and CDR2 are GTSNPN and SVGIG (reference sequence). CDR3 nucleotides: TGTGCCTCTAGTAAGGTGATCCAAGAGACCCAGTACTTC. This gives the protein CASSKVIQETQYF.

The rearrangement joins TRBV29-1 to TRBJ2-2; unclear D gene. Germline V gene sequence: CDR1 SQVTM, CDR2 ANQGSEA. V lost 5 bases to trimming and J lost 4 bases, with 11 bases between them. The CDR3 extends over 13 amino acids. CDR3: CSVSLTGTGELFF. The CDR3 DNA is TGCAGCGTTTCTCTAACCGGCACCGGGGAGCTGTTTTTT.

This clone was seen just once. The CDR3, as DNA: TGTGCCTGGACCGTGACAGGGCTTAATGAAAAACTGTTTTTT. It codes for CAWTVTGLNEKLFF. V usage is TRBV30 and J usage is TRBJ1-4, with 7 bases aligning to TRBD1. CDR1 is GTSNPN, CDR2 SVGIG, per germline (reference sequence). J lost 4 bases, V lost 4 bases, and 6 bases had no gene match. The CDR3 is 14 residues long.

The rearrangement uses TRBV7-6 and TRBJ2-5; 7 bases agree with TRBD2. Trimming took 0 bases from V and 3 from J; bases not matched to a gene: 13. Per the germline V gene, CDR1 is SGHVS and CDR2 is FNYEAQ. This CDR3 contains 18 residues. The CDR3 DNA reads TGTGCCAGCAGCTTAGCCCTGGCGAGCGGGGTTTCCAAAGAGACCCAGTACTTC. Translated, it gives CASSLALASGVSKETQYF.

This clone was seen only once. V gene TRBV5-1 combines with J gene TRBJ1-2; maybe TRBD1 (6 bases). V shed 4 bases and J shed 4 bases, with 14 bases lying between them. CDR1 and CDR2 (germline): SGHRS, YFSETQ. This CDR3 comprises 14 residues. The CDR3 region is CASSASGVIYGYTF. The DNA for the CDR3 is TGCGCCAGCAGCGCTTCAGGGGTTATCTATGGCTACACCTTC.

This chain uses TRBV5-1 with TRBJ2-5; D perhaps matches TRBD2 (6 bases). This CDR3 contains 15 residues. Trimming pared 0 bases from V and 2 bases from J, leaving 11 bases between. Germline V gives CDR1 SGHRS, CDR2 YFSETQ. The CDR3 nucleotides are TGCGCCAGCAGCTTGGGGAGGGACCTACAAGAGACCCAGTACTTC. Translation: CASSLGRDLQETQYF.

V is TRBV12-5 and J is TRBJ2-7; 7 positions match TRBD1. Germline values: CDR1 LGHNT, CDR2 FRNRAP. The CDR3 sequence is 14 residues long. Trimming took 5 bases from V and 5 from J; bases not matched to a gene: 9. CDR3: CASGTSGTADEQYF. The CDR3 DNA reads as TGTGCTAGTGGTACCTCCGGGACAGCAGACGAGCAGTACTTC.

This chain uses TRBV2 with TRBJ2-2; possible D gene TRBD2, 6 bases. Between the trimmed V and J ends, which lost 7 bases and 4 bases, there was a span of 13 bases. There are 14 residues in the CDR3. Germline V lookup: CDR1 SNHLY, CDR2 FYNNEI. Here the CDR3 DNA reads TGTGCCAGCAAGGTGGGGGAGGCCACCGGGGAGCTGTTTTTT. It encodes CASKVGEATGELFF.

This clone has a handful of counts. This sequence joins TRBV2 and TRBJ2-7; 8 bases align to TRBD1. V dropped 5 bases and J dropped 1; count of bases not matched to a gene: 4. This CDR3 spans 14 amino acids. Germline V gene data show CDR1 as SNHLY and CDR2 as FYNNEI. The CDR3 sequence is CASSNTGGSYEQYF. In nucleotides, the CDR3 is TGTGCCAGCAGTAACACAGGGGGGTCCTACGAGCAGTACTTC.